This entry is about one T cell receptor beta chain. The antigen remains undetermined. This specimen belongs to a study of CD8+ T cells in alopecia areata. The CDR3 loop spans 13 amino acids. Trimming pared 6 bases from V and 4 bases from J, leaving 13 bases between. Germline V gene data show CDR1 as MNHNS and CDR2 as SASEGT. CD25+CD127- cells were obtained by sorting CD4+ cells, for roughly 5 patients. The investigators collected lesional scalp punch biopsies and peripheral blood from alopecia areata patients. Sequencing relied on a cDNA template that was reverse transcribed from extracted RNA. Data came from immunoSEQ multiplex PCR; TCRdb stores just in-frame clones and leaves some out. The sample holds 37,000 or so clones, around 50% seen once. Findings and caveats of the study: The study found higher clonality in lesional than normal scalp, especially in alopecia totalis/universalis. In patients, TCRs were shared less clearly than in mice, and HLA may possibly be involved. Resident alphabeta T cells of normal skin are also sequenced in scalp samples.

The chain employs TRBV6-1 and TRBJ2-7; unclear D gene. Sequences were obtained from CD4+ Tregs sorted from blood. This clonotype originated in a human donor with alopecia areata. As DNA, the CDR3 is TGTGCCAGCAGAGCTTCCCTGGCATACGAGCAGTACTTC. Translating gives CASRASLAYEQYF.